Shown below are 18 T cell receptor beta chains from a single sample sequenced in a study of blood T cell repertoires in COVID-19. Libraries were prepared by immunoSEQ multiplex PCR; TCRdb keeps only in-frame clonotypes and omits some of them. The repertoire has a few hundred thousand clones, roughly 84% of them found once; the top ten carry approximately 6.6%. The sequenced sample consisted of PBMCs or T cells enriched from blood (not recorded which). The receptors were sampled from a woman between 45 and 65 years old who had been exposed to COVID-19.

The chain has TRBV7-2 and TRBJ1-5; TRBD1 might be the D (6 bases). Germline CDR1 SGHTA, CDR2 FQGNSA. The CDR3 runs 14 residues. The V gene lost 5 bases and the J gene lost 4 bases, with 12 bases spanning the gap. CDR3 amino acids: CASSQGRGNQPQHF. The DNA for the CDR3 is TGTGCCAGCAGCCAGGGGAGGGGGAATCAGCCCCAGCATTTT. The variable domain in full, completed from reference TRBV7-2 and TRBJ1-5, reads GAGVSQSPSNKVTEKGKDVELRCDPISGHTALYWYRQSLGQGLEFLIYFQGNSAPDKSGLPSDRFSAERTGGSVSTLTIQRTQQEDSAVYLCASSQGRGNQPQHFGDGTRLSIL.

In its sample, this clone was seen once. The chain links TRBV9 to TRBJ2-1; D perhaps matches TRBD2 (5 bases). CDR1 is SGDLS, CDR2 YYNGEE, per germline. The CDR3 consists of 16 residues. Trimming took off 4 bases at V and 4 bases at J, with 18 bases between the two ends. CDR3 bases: TGTGCCAGCAGCCCCCCGAGCGGACCGCAATACAATGAGCAGTTCTTC. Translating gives CASSPPSGPQYNEQFF. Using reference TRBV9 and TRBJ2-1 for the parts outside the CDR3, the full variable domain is DSGVTQTPKHLITATGQRVTLRCSPRSGDLSVYWYQQSLDQGLQFLIQYYNGEERAKGNILERFSAQQFPDLHSELNLSSLELGDSALYFCASSPPSGPQYNEQFFGPGTRLTVL.

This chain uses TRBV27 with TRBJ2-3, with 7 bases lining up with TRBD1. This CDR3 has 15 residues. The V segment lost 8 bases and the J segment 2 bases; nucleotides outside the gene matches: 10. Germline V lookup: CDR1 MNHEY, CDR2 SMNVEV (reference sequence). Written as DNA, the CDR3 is TGTGCCAGCCGCTACTTGGACAGGCCCACAGATACGCAGTATTTT. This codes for CASRYLDRPTDTQYF.

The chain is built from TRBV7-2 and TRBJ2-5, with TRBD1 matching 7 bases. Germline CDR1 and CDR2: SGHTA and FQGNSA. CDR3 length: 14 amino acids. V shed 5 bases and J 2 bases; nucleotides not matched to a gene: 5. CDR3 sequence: CASSRRQGQETQYF. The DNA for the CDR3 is TGTGCCAGCAGCCGCCGACAGGGTCAAGAGACCCAGTACTTC.

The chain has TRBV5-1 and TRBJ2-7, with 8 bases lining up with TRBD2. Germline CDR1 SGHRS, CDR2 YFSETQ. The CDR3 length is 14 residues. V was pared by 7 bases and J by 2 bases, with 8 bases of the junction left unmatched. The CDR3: CASGRGGSTYEQYF. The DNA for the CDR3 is TGCGCCAGCGGTCGGGGGGGCTCGACCTACGAGCAGTACTTC. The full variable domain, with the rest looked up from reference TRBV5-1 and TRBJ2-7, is KAGVTQTPRYLIKTRGQQVTLSCSPISGHRSVSWYQQTPGQGLQFLFEYFSETQRNKGNFPGRFSGRQFSNSRSEMNVSTLELGDSALYLCASGRGGSTYEQYFGPGTRLTVT.

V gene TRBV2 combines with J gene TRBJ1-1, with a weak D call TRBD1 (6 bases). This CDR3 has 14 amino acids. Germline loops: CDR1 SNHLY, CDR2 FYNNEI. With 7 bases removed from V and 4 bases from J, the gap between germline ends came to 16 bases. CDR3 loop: CASNLGRGSTEAFF. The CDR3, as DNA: TGTGCCAGCAACTTGGGGAGGGGGAGCACTGAAGCTTTCTTT.

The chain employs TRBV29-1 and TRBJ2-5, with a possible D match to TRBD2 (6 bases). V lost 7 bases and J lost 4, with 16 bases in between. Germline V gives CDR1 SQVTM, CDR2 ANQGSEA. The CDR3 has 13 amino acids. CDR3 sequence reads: CSARKLAVETQYF. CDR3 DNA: TGCAGCGCCCGCAAACTAGCCGTAGAGACCCAGTACTTC. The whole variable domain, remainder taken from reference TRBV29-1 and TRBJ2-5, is SAVISQKPSRDICQRGTSLTIQCQVDSQVTMMFWYRQQPGQSLTLIATANQGSEATYESGFVIDKFPISRPNLTFSTLTVSNMSPEDSSIYLCSARKLAVETQYFGPGTRLLVL.

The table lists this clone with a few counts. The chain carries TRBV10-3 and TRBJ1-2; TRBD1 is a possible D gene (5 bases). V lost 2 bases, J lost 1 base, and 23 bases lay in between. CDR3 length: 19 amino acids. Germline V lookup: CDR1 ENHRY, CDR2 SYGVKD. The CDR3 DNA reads TGTGCCATCAGTGAGACAGGCCTCTGGACGCAAGGGAATAACTATGGCTACACCTTC. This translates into CAISETGLWTQGNNYGYTF.

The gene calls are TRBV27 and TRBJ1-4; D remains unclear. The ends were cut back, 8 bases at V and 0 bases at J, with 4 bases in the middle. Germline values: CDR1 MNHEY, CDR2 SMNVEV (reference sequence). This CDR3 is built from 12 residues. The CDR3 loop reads CASSATNEKLFF. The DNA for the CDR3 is TGTGCCAGCTCGGCAACTAATGAAAAACTGTTTTTT.

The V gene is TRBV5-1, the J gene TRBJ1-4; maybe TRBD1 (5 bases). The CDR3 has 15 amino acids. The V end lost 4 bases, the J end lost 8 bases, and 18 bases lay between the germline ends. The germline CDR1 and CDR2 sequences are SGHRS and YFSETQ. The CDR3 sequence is CASSPREGIGEKLFF. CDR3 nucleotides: TGCGCCAGCAGCCCAAGGGAGGGGATAGGGGAAAAACTGTTTTTT.

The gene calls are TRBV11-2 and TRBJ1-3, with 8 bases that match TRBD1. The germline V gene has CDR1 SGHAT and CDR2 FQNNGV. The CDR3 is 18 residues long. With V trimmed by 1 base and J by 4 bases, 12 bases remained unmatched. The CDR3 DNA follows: TGTGCCAGCAGCTTAGCGTTCCGGCAGGGGGCTCGGGGAAACACCATATATTTT. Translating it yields CASSLAFRQGARGNTIYF.

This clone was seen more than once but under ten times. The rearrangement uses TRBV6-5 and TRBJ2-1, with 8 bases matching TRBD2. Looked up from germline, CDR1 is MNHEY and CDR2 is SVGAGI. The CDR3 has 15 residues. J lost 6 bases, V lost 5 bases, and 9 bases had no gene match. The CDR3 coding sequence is TGTGCCAGCAGTCCCCCGGGACTAGGGTCCAATGAGCAGTTCTTC. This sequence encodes CASSPPGLGSNEQFF.

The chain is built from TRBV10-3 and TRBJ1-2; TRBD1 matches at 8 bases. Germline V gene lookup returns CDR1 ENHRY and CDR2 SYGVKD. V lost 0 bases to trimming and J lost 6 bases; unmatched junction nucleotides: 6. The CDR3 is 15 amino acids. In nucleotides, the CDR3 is TGTGCCATCAGTGAGTCGGACAGGGTGGTGAATGGCTACACCTTC. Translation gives CAISESDRVVNGYTF.

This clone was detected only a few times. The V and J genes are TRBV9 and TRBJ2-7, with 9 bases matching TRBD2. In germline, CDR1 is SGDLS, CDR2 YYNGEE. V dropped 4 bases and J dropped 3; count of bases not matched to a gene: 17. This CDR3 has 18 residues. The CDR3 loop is CASSPGPHRSGGLYEQYF. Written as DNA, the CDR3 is TGTGCCAGCAGCCCCGGACCCCATCGCAGCGGGGGGCTCTACGAGCAGTACTTC. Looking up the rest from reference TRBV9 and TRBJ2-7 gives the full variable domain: DSGVTQTPKHLITATGQRVTLRCSPRSGDLSVYWYQQSLDQGLQFLIQYYNGEERAKGNILERFSAQQFPDLHSELNLSSLELGDSALYFCASSPGPHRSGGLYEQYFGPGTRLTVT.

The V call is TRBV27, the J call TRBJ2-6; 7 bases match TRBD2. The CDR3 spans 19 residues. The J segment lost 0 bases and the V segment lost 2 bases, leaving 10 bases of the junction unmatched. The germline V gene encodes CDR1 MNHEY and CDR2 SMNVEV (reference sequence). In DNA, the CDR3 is TGTGCCAGCAGTTTACGCCCCAGCGGGGTATTCTCTGGGGCCAACGTCCTGACTTTC. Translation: CASSLRPSGVFSGANVLTF.

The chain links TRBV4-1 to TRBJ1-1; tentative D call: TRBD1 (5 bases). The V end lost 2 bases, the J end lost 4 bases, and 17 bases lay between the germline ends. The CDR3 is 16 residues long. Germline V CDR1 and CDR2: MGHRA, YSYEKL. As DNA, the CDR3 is TGCGCCAGCAGCCAACCCAAAGGGGCCCCTGGCACTGAAGCTTTCTTT. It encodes CASSQPKGAPGTEAFF.

The CDR3 DNA reads as TGTGCCACCAGTGACCACCTGACAGGAGGTGGCTACACCTTC. Translated, it gives CATSDHLTGGGYTF. The chain recombines TRBV24-1 with TRBJ1-2; TRBD1 is a possible D gene (6 bases). CDR1 is KGHDR and CDR2 is SFDVKD in the germline V gene. The CDR3 extends over 14 amino acids. V lost 4 bases to trimming and J lost 7 bases, with 15 bases between them.

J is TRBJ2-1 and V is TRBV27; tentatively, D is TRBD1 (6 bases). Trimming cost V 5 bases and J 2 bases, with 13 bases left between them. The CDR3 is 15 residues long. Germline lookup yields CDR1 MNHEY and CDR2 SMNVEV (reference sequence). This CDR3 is CASSLSRGPYNEQFF. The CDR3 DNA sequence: TGTGCCAGCAGTCTGTCCAGGGGCCCCTACAATGAGCAGTTCTTC.